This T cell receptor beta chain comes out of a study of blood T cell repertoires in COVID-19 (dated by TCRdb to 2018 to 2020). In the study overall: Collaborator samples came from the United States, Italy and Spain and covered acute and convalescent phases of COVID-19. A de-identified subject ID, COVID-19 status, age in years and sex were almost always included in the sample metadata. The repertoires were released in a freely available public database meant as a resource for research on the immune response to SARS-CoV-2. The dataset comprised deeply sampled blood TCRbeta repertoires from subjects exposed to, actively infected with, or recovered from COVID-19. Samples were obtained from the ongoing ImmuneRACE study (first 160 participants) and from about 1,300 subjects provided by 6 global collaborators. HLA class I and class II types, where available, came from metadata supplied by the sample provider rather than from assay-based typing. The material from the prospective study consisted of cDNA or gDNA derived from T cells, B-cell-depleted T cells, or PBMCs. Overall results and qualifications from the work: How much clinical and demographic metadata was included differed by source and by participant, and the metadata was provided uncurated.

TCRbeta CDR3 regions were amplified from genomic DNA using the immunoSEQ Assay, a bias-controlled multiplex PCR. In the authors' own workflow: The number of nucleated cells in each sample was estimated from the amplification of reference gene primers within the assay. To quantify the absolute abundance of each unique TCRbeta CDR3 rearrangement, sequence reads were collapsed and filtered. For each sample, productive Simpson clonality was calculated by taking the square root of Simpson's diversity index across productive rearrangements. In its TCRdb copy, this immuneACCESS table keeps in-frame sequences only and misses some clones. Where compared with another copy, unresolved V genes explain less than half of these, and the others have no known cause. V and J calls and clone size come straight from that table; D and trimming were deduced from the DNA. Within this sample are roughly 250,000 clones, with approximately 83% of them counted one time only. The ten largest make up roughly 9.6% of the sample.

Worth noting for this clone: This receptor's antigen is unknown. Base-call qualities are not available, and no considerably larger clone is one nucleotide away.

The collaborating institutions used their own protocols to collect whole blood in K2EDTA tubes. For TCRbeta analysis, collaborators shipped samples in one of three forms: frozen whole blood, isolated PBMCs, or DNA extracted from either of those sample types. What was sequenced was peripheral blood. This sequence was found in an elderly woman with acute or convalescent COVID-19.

The DNA is TGTGCCAGCAGCTCCCCGCGACAGCCAACCTACGAGCAGTACTTC. Its translation is CASSSPRQPTYEQYF. The chain links TRBV11-2 with TRBJ2-7; D gene: possibly TRBD1, on 5 matching bases. Via the germline V gene, CDR1 is SGHAT and CDR2 FQNNGV. The CDR3 runs 15 residues from the cysteine to the phenylalanine. Only CDR3 DNA is held: 45 bases, read in frame from base 1. V sheds 4 bases and J sheds 2 bases, leaving 15 bases between their ends.